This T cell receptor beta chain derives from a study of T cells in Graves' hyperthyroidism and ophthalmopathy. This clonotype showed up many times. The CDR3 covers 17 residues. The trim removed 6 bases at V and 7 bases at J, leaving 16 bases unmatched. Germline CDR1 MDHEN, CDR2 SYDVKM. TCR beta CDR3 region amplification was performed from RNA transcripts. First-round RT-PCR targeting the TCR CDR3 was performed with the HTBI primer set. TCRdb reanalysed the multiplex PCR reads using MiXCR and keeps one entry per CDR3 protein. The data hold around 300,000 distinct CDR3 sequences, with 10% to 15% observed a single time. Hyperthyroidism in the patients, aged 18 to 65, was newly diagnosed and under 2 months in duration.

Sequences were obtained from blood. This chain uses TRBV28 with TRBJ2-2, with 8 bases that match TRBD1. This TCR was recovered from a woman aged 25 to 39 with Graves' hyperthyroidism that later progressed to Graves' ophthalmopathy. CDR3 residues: CASRQIPGQGGYGELFF. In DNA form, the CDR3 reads TGTGCCAGCAGACAAATACCTGGACAGGGCGGATACGGGGAGCTGTTTTTT.